The clone carrying this T cell receptor beta chain was counted a few times. What it binds is unknown. Other DNA sequences within the sample encode an identical CDR3. The V gene end was trimmed by 3 bases and the J gene end by 4 bases; junction bases not matched to a gene: 6. The germline gives CDR1 SGHDT, CDR2 YYEEEE. The CDR3 runs to 14 residues. This record belongs to a study of CD8+ T cells in alopecia areata. RNA, once extracted, was reverse transcribed into cDNA for use as the sequencing template. The data were produced by immunoSEQ multiplex PCR, yet TCRdb's version contains in-frame clones alone and is incomplete. The data contain 90,000 to 150,000 clones, around two fifths of them singletons. Study-wide points: Possibly as an HLA-related effect, TCR sharing across patients appeared less clear than in mice. Normal skin's resident alphabeta T cells are also sequenced in scalp samples.

This receptor was identified in a human donor with alopecia areata. The sequenced sample consisted of CD4+ T cells sorted from blood. The rearrangement links TRBV5-6 to TRBJ2-7; 8 bases map to TRBD1. CDR3 residues: CASSYGQGRYEQYF. The CDR3 region has the DNA TGTGCCAGCAGCTACGGACAGGGTCGGTACGAGCAGTACTTC. The full variable domain, completed using reference TRBV5-6 and TRBJ2-7, is DAGVTQSPTHLIKTRGQQVTLRCSPKSGHDTVSWYQQALGQGPQFIFQYYEEEERQRGNFPDRFSGHQFPNYSSELNVNALLLGDSALYLCASSYGQGRYEQYFGPGTRLTVT.